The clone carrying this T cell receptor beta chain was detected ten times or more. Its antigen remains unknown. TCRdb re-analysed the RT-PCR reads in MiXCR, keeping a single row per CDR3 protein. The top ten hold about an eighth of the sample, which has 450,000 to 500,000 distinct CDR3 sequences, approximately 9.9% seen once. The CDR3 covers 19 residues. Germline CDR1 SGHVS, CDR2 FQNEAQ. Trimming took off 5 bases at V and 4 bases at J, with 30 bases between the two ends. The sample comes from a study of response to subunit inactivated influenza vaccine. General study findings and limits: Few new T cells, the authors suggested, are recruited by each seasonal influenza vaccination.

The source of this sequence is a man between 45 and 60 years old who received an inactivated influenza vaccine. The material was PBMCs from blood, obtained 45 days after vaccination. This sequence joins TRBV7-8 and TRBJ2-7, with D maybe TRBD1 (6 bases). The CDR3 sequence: CASSQGPGAGSRNVYEQYF. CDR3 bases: TGTGCCAGCAGCCAGGGGCCCGGGGCAGGGAGTAGAAATGTATACGAGCAGTACTTC.